Here is one TCR beta chain with its context. Its matching antigen is unknown. TCRdb called the RT-PCR reads again in MiXCR, with one record for every CDR3 protein. The repertoire holds about 500,000 distinct CDR3 sequences, with approximately 17% as singletons. This sample stems from a study of response to subunit inactivated influenza vaccine. Study findings and constraints: Authors suggested that a seasonal influenza vaccination recruits few new T cells each time.

The sequence was collected from a man between 50 and 69 years old who received an inactivated influenza vaccine. The starting material was CD4+ T cells sorted from PBMCs, obtained less than 30 months after vaccination.

DNA for the CDR3: TGTGCCAGCAGCGTGGATACAGTATATGGCTACACCTTC. This translates into CASSVDTVYGYTF. V is TRBV7-9 and J is TRBJ1-2; no clear D. CDR1 and CDR2 from the germline V gene are SEHNR and FQNEAQ (reference sequence). CDR3 length equals 13 residues. The germline V and J ends were trimmed by 5 bases and 5 bases, with 12 bases remaining between them.